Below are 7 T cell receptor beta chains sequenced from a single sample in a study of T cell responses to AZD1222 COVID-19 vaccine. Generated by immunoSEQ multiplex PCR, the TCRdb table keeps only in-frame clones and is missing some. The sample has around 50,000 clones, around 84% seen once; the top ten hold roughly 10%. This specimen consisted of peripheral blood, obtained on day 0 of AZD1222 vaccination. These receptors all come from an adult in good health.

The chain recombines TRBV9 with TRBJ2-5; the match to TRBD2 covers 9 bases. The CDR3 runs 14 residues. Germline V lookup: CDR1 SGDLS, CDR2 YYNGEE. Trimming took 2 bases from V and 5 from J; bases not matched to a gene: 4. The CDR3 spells CASSVGLATETQYF. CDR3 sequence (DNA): TGTGCCAGCAGCGTGGGACTAGCTACGGAGACCCAGTACTTC.

CDR3 in DNA: TGTGCCAGTAGTAGAAGCGGGGCCTACGAGCAGTACTTC. Amino acids: CASSRSGAYEQYF. This chain links TRBV19 with TRBJ2-7; 7 bases agree with TRBD2. V shed 4 bases, J shed 2 bases, and the junction held 2 bases outside the gene matches. Germline assignment: CDR1 LNHDA and CDR2 SQIVND (reference sequence). The CDR3 has 13 residues.

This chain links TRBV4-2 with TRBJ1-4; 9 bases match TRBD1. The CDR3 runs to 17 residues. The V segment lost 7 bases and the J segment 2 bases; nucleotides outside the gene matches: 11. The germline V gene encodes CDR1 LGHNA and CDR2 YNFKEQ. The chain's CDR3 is CASTQRDRDWTNEKLFF. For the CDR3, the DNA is TGTGCCAGCACCCAGCGGGACAGGGATTGGACTAATGAAAAACTGTTTTTT.

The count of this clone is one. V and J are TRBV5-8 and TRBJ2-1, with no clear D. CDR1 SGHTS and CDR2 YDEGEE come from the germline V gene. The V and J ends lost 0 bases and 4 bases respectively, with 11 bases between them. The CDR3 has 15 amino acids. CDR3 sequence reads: CASSLDRPPYNEQFF. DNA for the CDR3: TGTGCCAGCAGCTTGGACCGACCCCCTTACAATGAGCAGTTCTTC.

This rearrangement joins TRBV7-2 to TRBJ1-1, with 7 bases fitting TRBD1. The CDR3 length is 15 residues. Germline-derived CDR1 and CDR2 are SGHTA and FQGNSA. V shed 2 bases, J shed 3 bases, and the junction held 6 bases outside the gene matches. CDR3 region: CASSLPQGSYTEAFF. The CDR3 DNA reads TGTGCCAGCAGCTTACCACAGGGGTCGTACACTGAAGCTTTCTTT.

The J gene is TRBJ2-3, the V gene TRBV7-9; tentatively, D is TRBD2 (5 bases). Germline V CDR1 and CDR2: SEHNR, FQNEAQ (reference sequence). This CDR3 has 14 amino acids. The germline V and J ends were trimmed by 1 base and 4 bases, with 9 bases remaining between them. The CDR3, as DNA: TGTGCCAGCAGCTTAGAGTCGAGGGCAGATACGCAGTATTTT. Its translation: CASSLESRADTQYF.

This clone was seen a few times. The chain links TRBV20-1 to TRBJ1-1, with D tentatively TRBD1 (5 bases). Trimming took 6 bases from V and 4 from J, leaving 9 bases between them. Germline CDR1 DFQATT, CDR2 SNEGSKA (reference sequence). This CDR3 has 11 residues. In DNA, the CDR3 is TGCAGTGCGTTGACAGTCACTGAAGCTTTCTTT. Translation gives CSALTVTEAFF.